This T cell receptor beta chain comes out of a study of T cell responses to AZD1222 COVID-19 vaccine. About the study: Pooling of second doses given at about 4 or about 12 weeks was done.

As for this clone: Its antigen is currently unknown.

The repertoire was sequenced with immunoSEQ multiplex PCR; TCRdb's copy has only in-frame clones and lacks some. Of approximately 100,000 clones in the sample, roughly nine tenths were seen once. The germline gives CDR1 SGHNT, CDR2 YYREEE (reference sequence). The ends were cut back, 0 bases at V and 2 bases at J, with 5 bases in the middle. The CDR3 loop spans 14 amino acids. Study-level findings and limits: Vaccine-related CD4 TCRs covered spike, predominating at 160-218 and 743-854. Every sample of the repertoires postdated the peak T cell response. Of the AZD1222 recipients, only 5 or 6 were seropositive at baseline.

The source of this sequence is an adult in good health. The chain is built from TRBV5-4 and TRBJ1-4; unclear D gene. The sequenced sample was peripheral blood, obtained on day 0 of AZD1222 vaccination. The CDR3: CASSLAGTNEKLFF. The CDR3 DNA is TGTGCCAGCAGCTTGGCCGGGACTAATGAAAAACTGTTTTTT.